The 17 T cell receptor beta chains below all came from one sample that was sequenced in a study of blood T cells in healthy people across ages. The authors ran a second PCR of 7 to 11 cycles using a sample-barcoded 5' primer and a J-beta primer mix. MiXCR, run by TCRdb on the 5' RACE reads, gives a single entry per CDR3 protein. The sample holds about 1,500,000 distinct CDR3 sequences; roughly 40% are singletons and the top ten take approximately 7.9%. Sequencing was done on a sample of blood. The receptors originated from a woman between 18 and 30 years old in good health.

The chain carries TRBV7-2 and TRBJ2-2; 9 nucleotides match TRBD1. The CDR3 extends over 15 amino acids. CDR1 is SGHTA and CDR2 is FQGNSA in the germline V gene. V was clipped by 6 bases and J by 5 bases; unmatched bases: 7. The CDR3 DNA sequence: TGTGCCAGCAGTTACAGGGGGCGAGAAACCGGGGAGCTGTTTTTT. Its translation is CASSYRGRETGELFF.

This clonotype has a count of ten or more. The chain is built from TRBV4-1 and TRBJ2-1; TRBD1 or TRBD2 may be the D gene (5 bases each). V lost 4 bases and J lost 8, with 15 bases in between. The CDR3 sequence is 14 residues long. Germline V lookup: CDR1 MGHRA, CDR2 YSYEKL. CDR3 DNA sequence: TGCGCCAGCAGCCCCCGGGACCCCCAGGATGAGCAGTTCTTC. Translating gives CASSPRDPQDEQFF.

The chain joins TRBV27 to TRBJ1-2; D perhaps matches TRBD1 (5 bases). V was shortened by 8 bases and J by 4 bases, with 11 bases between the two germline ends. Germline CDR1 and CDR2: MNHEY and SMNVEV (reference sequence). CDR3 length: 12 residues. CDR3 sequence reads: CASAAGGYGYTF. The CDR3 DNA is TGTGCCAGCGCCGCGGGGGGCTATGGCTACACCTTC.

V and J are TRBV7-9 and TRBJ2-3; D is unresolved. Looked up from germline, CDR1 is SEHNR and CDR2 is FQNEAQ (reference sequence). This CDR3 has 13 residues. V was shortened by 5 bases and J by 8 bases, with 14 bases between the two germline ends. In DNA, the CDR3 is TGTGCCAGCAGCGTAGGCCAGGTCCCTACGCAGTATTTT. Protein: CASSVGQVPTQYF.

This clonotype was seen a handful of times. The CDR3 coding sequence is TGCAGCGTTGGAGGGGGGGCTGAGCAGTTCTTC. It codes for CSVGGGAEQFF. The chain joins TRBV29-1 to TRBJ2-1; possible D gene TRBD2, 7 bases. Germline-derived CDR1 and CDR2 are SQVTM and ANQGSEA. This CDR3 comprises 11 residues. Trimming shortened V by 4 bases and J by 9 bases, and 10 bases separated the two germline ends.

The gene calls are TRBV5-1 and TRBJ2-7; possibly TRBD2 for D (6 bases). Trimming cost V 3 bases and J 0 bases, with 10 bases left between them. Germline V gives CDR1 SGHRS, CDR2 YFSETQ. The CDR3 spans 14 residues. The CDR3 protein is CASSSRGTSYEQYF. The DNA for the CDR3 is TGCGCCAGCAGCTCCCGGGGGACCTCCTACGAGCAGTACTTC.

In its sample, this clonotype was seen once. The J gene is TRBJ2-1, the V gene TRBV7-3; no clear D. With 2 bases removed from V and 5 bases from J, the gap between germline ends came to 19 bases. Germline CDR1 and CDR2: SGHTA and FQGTGA. There are 17 residues in the CDR3. The CDR3 DNA reads TGTGCCAGCAGCTTAGAGGCTGGCCAATCCCCCGACAATGAGCAGTTCTTC. Protein: CASSLEAGQSPDNEQFF.

This clonotype was counted only a few times. The chain carries TRBV11-2 and TRBJ2-7, with 9 nucleotides matching TRBD2. The trim removed 5 bases at V and 4 bases at J, leaving 9 bases unmatched. Germline lookup yields CDR1 SGHAT and CDR2 FQNNGV. This CDR3 contains 15 residues. CDR3 protein: CASSQQGTSSYEQYF. The CDR3 bases are TGTGCCAGCAGCCAGCAAGGGACTAGCTCGTACGAGCAGTACTTC.

A note on this clonotype: One end of the junction is discordant with germline, which a read error may explain. The gene calls are TRBV20-1 and TRBJ2-5; 11 bases fit TRBD2. Germline-derived CDR1 and CDR2 are DFQATT and SNEGSKA (reference sequence). CDR3 size: 14 residues. The CDR3 loop reads CSTRIAGGPETQYF. DNA of the CDR3: TGCAGTACTAGGATAGCGGGAGGGCCAGAGACCCAGTACTTC.

This clonotype came up a few times. This chain connects TRBV28 to TRBJ1-5; D remains ambiguous. CDR3 size: 14 residues. From germline, CDR1 is MDHEN and CDR2 SYDVKM. Trimming stripped 5 bases from V and 0 bases from J, with 8 bases between. The CDR3 region has the DNA TGTGCCAGCAGTCCCGGGATTAGCAATCAGCCCCAGCATTTT. It translates to CASSPGISNQPQHF.

This clonotype has only a few counts. The rearrangement joins TRBV7-3 to TRBJ2-5, with a weak D call TRBD1 (6 bases). The J call may be in error: the DNA end matches TRBJ2-7 better. The CDR3 runs 13 residues. In germline, CDR1 is SGHTA, CDR2 FQGTGA. CDR3 amino acids: CASSSDRQGEQYF. In DNA form, the CDR3 reads TGTGCCAGCAGCTCTGACAGGCAGGGCGAGCAGTACTTC.

The chain joins TRBV20-1 to TRBJ2-7; no clear D gene. CDR1 is DFQATT, CDR2 SNEGSKA, per germline (reference sequence). V lost 0 bases, J lost 5 bases, and 11 bases lay in between. CDR3 length: 13 residues. This chain's CDR3 is CSARDIHWDEQYF. CDR3 nucleotides: TGCAGTGCTAGAGATATTCATTGGGACGAGCAGTACTTC.

V gene TRBV18 combines with J gene TRBJ1-1; 12 bases fit TRBD1. After removal of 4 bases from V and 2 bases from J, the junction contained 5 bases not matched to a gene. CDR1 KGHSH and CDR2 LQKENI come from the germline V gene. This CDR3 spans 16 amino acids. CDR3 loop: CASSLTGTGGNTEAFF. CDR3 in DNA: TGTGCCAGCTCACTCACCGGGACAGGGGGCAACACTGAAGCTTTCTTT.

This clonotype occurred a few times. This chain links TRBV6-5 with TRBJ2-1, with TRBD2 matching over 7 bases. This CDR3 region has 13 residues. Germline CDR1 reads MNHEY; CDR2 reads SVGAGI. With V trimmed by 4 bases and J by 5 bases, 2 bases remained unmatched. CDR3 nucleotide sequence: TGTGCCAGCAGTTGGGCGGGGGACAATGAGCAGTTCTTC. Encoded protein: CASSWAGDNEQFF.

V and J are TRBV14 and TRBJ2-4; 12 positions agree with TRBD2. CDR3 size: 14 residues. With 4 bases clipped from V and 13 bases from J, the junction kept 8 bases outside the gene matches. Germline CDR1 reads SGHDN; CDR2 reads FVKESK. CDR3 loop: CASSRGLAGRGQYF. For the CDR3, the DNA is TGTGCCAGCAGCCGAGGACTAGCGGGGAGGGGGCAGTACTTC.

As to this clonotype: A read error may produce the germline difference seen at one junction end. The chain employs TRBV13 and TRBJ2-3; D might be TRBD2 (5 bases). The CDR3 runs 18 residues. CDR1 PRHDT and CDR2 FYEKMQ come from the germline V gene (reference sequence). The CDR3 DNA reads as TGTGCCGGCAGCCGAACGGTGTGGGCAGCGGATCGCATAGATACGCAGTATTTT. Translating it yields CAGSRTVWAADRIDTQYF. Supplemented by reference TRBV13 and TRBJ2-3, the full variable domain reads AAGVIQSPRHLIKEKRETATLKCYPIPRHDTVYWYQQGPGQDPQFLISFYEKMQSDKGSIPDRFSAQQFSDYHSELNMSSLELGDSALYFCAGSRTVWAADRIDTQYFGPGTRLTVL.

This clonotype was recorded many times. The chain uses TRBV6-5 and TRBJ2-1; 11 bases align to TRBD2. Per the germline V gene, CDR1 is MNHEY and CDR2 is SVGAGI. Germline trimming cut 6 bases from V and 8 bases from J; bases unmatched to any gene: 9. This CDR3 region has 15 residues. CDR3 loop: CASRMTSGNVYEQFF. In nucleotides, the CDR3 is TGTGCCAGCAGAATGACTAGCGGGAATGTCTATGAGCAGTTCTTC.